This T cell receptor (beta chain) stems from a study of cytomegalovirus exposure and HLA in healthy donors (TCRdb year 2017). Context from the whole study: In an earlier analysis of fewer than 750 of the donors, 276 Gb of sequence data and some 120 million unique TCR beta sequences from approximately 180 million T cells were reported. An early release that covered some 630 HLA-typed donors contained around 300 gigabases of sequencing data and about 84 million unique TCR sequences. Of the 350 to 450 genotyped donors, 81% fell in the genetic ancestry cluster associated with self-reported Caucasian donors. The study aimed to test whether cataloging public T cell receptors could reveal signatures of past pathogen exposure. Using immunosequencing, the study profiled T cell repertoires from fewer than 850 subjects and related those repertoires to cytomegalovirus serostatus. Besides the first cohort of more than 650 subjects, a separate validation cohort made up of 120 different subjects was used. To predict cytomegalovirus infection status, the study brought together high-throughput TCR immunosequencing, statistical association of individual TCRs with disease status, and machine learning. A later analysis re-examined previously published TCR beta repertoires from more than 650 donors and added high-resolution HLA genotyping to investigate patterns of TCR occurrence. Rather than using new phenotypic data, the later analysis identified candidate immune exposures from TCR beta sequences and from how often those sequences occurred across donors. An earlier analysis of roughly 600 of the donors used high-throughput TCR beta sequencing to judge whether each TCR beta V gene segment behaved as functional or pseudogenic. Alongside the repertoire data, information on donor age, sex, ethnicity and CMV serostatus was compiled. A later genetic analysis took genome-wide SNP genotypes for about 55% of the 666 donors and used that subset as a discovery cohort. Every discovery cohort repertoire had been produced on one sequencing platform. HLA typing included class I and class II loci at four-digit resolution. The number of typed donors differed by locus: about 620-640 for A, B, C, DRB1 and DQB1; 500 to 550 for DQA1; over 600 for DPA1; and approximately 450 for DPB1. Four to six DR-DQ haplotypes were handled as single units for association and clustering because linkage in the cohort was strong. On average, roughly 250,000 unique TCR beta nucleotide sequences were sequenced per donor among some 430 genotyped donors of the cohort, with 15% to 20% of those sequences being non-productive. Findings and caveats that apply to the study as a whole: While some public TCRs were present in many individuals, most TCR sequences turned up only very rarely across donors. A few of the identified cytomegalovirus-associated TCR beta chains were confirmed in vitro to be specific for cytomegalovirus antigens. In a later analysis, some 18,000 TCR beta sequences were associated with specific HLA alleles at a false discovery rate of 0.05. Because HLA typing was missing for some donors at each locus, association tests included only the typed subset. A later genetic analysis associated a missense DCLRE1C variant with V-gene and J-gene trimming of TCR beta chains, and an independent cohort replicated the association. Assigning TCR associations to individual alleles was difficult when HLA alleles, especially DR and DQ, strongly co-occurred. The authors suggested that the approach could potentially be extended to other disease states and immunological phenotypes. This cohort had only TCR beta chains sequenced, and the lack of alpha or paired-chain data limited which features could be detected. Compared with the roughly 720-donor mean, donors in an Asian-associated ancestry cluster had fewer N-insertions in productive TCRs, according to a later genetic analysis. Presence/absence analyses assumed roughly uniform sequencing depth across donors, an assumption that may not hold. According to a later analysis, TCR association rates differed among HLA loci, with DRB1 alleles showing the most associated TCRs and HLA-C alleles showing the fewest. The sequencing pipeline was judged likely to have produced a cluster of highly shared sequence variants as a technical artifact. In an earlier analysis of more than 450 of the donors, most TCR beta V segments were observed in productive rearrangements about 87% or about 30% of the time, broadly matching IMGT annotations. Because the 87-base-pair reads could not distinguish some IMGT-functional V segments, including TRBV6-2 and TRBV6-3, those segments were excluded. A later analysis reported that several top co-occurrence clusters appeared linked to parvovirus B19, influenza, CMV and Epstein-Barr virus. A later analysis found that HLA-associated TCR beta chains were more clonally expanded and had lower generation probabilities than equally common non-associated chains. Because counts were too low, 15 to 20 rarely observed V segments, including chromosome 9 orphons, were excluded from the earlier analysis of a few hundred of the donors. A total of 150 or so TCR beta chains were listed by the study as associated with cytomegalovirus. Cytomegalovirus status was reported to be diagnosed by the classifier with high specificity and sensitivity in both the original and validation cohorts. According to a later analysis, most CMV-associated TCR beta chains appeared to be HLA-restricted, and the HLA associations seemed to be driven largely by CMV exposure. CMV serostatus was the only immune exposure information available for the cohort. A further reported finding was that TCR beta sequences accurately predicted the HLA-A and HLA-B alleles for most subjects in the first cohort. Linkage disequilibrium might explain the correlated functional status among segregating V segments, but an unknown experimental factor could not be excluded.

In total, roughly 670 healthy bone marrow donors made up the cohort. At the time of sampling, every cohort member was nominally healthy, though immune exposures that went unrecorded were likely present. The donor tested CMV seropositive and was one of the 289 seropositive cohort members. A peripheral blood sample was collected from each donor, and TCR beta sequencing was performed on peripheral blood mononuclear cells. The Qiagen DNeasy Blood Extraction Kit was used to extract genomic DNA from the blood cell samples. Clipping removes 0 bases from V and 7 bases from J, with 12 as the unmatched junction base count. Reading from cysteine to phenylalanine, the CDR3 counts 16 amino acids. This entry keeps only the CDR3 DNA: 48 bases, framed from base 1. CDR1 SGDLS and CDR2 YYNGEE are derived from the germline V gene. Library prep was done by the immunoSEQ multiplex PCR assay. For the multiplex PCR, a mixture combining 60 forward primers for TCR Vbeta segments and 13 reverse primers for TCR Jbeta segments was used. Amplification of the CDR3 region of rearranged TCR beta genes was performed with a multiplex PCR assay on genomic DNA. The amplified TCR beta libraries were sequenced on the Illumina HiSeq System as 87-base-pair reads. In the paper's pipeline: In a later analysis, some 80 million unique TCR beta chains were counted across the 690 or so repertoires, and around 11 million of these chains were shared by at least two donors. A nearest-neighbor algorithm error-corrected the raw reads and collapsed the reads into unique sequences, merging closely related sequences to remove PCR and sequencing errors. V, D and J gene segments were assigned by aligning CDR3 sequences to IMGT reference sequences. For a sequence to be retained, a match of at least six nucleotides to both a V gene segment and a J gene segment was required. A rearrangement was called productive if the CDR3 had no stop codons and remained in frame with V and J, and every other rearrangement was called non-productive. Following IMGT convention, CDR3 was defined as the stretch from the second conserved V-encoded cysteine up to the conserved J-encoded phenylalanine. The earlier analysis of around 640 of the donors excluded sequences that lacked an unambiguous match to a single V gene segment. An earlier analysis of 587 of the donors called V segments functional above 56.7% productive rearrangements and segregating when the between-donor standard deviation exceeded 5%. To diagnose cytomegalovirus status from the catalog of TCR beta chain sequences, a statistical classification framework was built. In a later analysis, V and J genes were assigned by comparing TCR nucleotide sequences against IMGT/GENE-DB human TR gene sequences. A later analysis assigned CDR3 sequences and most-parsimonious VDJ recombination scenarios with the TCRdist pipeline. In a later analysis, each TCR beta chain was defined by its CDR3 amino acid sequence together with its V-gene family, and reads lacking a unique V-gene family were excluded. A later analysis removed several hundred highly shared, low-generation-probability nucleotide sequences to deal with suspected cross-contamination and a sequencing artifact. A later analysis calculated a clonal expansion index for each public chain from normalized within-repertoire ranks of inferred template counts. In a later analysis, generation probabilities were computed using a VDJ recombination model fitted to out-of-frame rearrangements, and the results were checked against IGoR. A later analysis scored TCR-TCR, TCR-HLA and TCR-CMV co-occurrence with hypergeometric tests, applying a repertoire-size bias correction to TCR pairs. In a later analysis, false discovery rates were estimated by permuting HLA or CMV assignments 20 times. In a later analysis, co-occurring TCRs were grouped using DBSCAN, with TCRdist sequence similarity added in when clustering inside HLA-allele-positive subsets. Repertoires with fewer than 30,000 or more than 120,000 public chains, plus five repertoires with anomalous nucleotide sharing, were excluded from co-occurrence clustering. TCRdb limited this immuneACCESS table to in-frame rearrangements with V and J called. A share of clones is missing; checked studies link under half to unresolved V genes, and the rest is unexplained. V and J calls and clone size are given by that table; D and trimming were obtained from the DNA. Present in this sample are roughly 80,000 clones, around two thirds of which were seen just once. The ten largest make up approximately 7% of the sample.

About this clone itself: There is no known antigen for this receptor. No clone much larger than this one lies a single base away; base qualities are absent.

In this chain, TRBV9 is recombined with TRBJ1-1, with 7 middle bases fitting TRBD1. The clonotype comes from a woman in her forties or fifties in good health and CMV-seropositive. The sequencing input was PBMCs. Here the CDR3 is given as CASSVEGTEFGDEAFF. The nucleotides are TGTGCCAGCAGCGTAGAAGGGACAGAATTTGGGGATGAAGCTTTCTTT.